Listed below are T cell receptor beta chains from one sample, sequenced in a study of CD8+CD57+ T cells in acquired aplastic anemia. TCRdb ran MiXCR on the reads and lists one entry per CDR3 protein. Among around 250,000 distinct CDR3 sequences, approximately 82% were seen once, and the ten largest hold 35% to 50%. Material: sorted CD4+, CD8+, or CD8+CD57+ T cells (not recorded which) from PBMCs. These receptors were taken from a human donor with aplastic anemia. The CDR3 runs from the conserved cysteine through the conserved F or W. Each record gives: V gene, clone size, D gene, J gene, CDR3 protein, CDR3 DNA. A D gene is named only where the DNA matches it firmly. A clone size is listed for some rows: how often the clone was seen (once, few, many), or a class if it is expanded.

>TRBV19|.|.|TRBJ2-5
CASSPYGGETQYF
TGTGCCAGTTCTCCTTATGGGGGAGAGACCCAGTACTTC
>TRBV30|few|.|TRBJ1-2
CAWRLLIPGHLYGYTF
TGTGCCTGGAGGCTCCTCATTCCGGGACACCTCTATGGCTACACCTTC
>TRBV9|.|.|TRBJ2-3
CASSVAGGTGKKYF
.
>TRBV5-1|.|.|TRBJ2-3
CASSLGSARLYF
TGCGCCAGCAGCTTAGGGTCAGCGAGGCTGTATTTT
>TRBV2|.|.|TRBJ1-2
CASSRYRGAGYGYTF
TGTGCCAGCAGCCGTTACCGGGGGGCTGGCTATGGCTACACCTTC
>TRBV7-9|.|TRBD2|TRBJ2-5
CASSSAGGCDTQYYF
TGTGCCAGCAGCTCAGCGGGAGGTTGCGATACGCAGTATTACTTC
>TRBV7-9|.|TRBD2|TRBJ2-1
CASSLQLAGGRDTFF
TGTGCCAGCAGCTTGCAACTAGCGGGGGGCAGGGATACGTTCTTC
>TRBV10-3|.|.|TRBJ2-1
CAISQGGGKRQDEQFF
TGTGCCATCAGCCAGGGGGGCGGAAAACGTCAGGATGAGCAGTTCTTC
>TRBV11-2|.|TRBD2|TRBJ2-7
CASSLEPTGGHEQYF
TGTGCCAGCAGCTTAGAGCCAACGGGAGGGCACGAGCAGTACTTC
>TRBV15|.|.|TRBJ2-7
CASSCVQGNYKQYF
TGTGCCAGCAGTTGCGTCCAGGGTAACTACAAGCAGTACTTC
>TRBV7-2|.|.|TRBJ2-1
CASSWSVVDTQYFQFF
TGTGCCAGCAGCTGGAGCGTGGTAGATACGCAGTATTTTCAGTTCTTC
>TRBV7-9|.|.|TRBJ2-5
CASSRASSQETEYF
TGTGCCAGCAGCAGGGCCTCCAGCCAAGAGACTGAGTACTTC
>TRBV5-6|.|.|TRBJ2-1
CASSGISRNEQFF
TGTGCCAGCAGCGGAATTAGCCGAAATGAGCAGTTCTTC
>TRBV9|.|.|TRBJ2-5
CASRGGGNIQYFDF
.
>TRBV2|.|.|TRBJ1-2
CASSESSGGGSNYGYTF
TGTGCCAGCAGCGAATCTAGCGGGGGGGGCAGTAACTATGGCTACACCTTC
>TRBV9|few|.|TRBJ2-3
CASGGAANTQYF
TGTGCCAGCGGCGGAGCTGCGAATACGCAGTATTTT
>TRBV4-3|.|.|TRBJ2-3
CASSRTSADTQYF
TGCGCCAGCAGCCGGACTTCCGCTGATACGCAGTATTTT
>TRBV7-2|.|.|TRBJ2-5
CASSFYGKETQYF
TGTGCCAGCAGCTTTTATGGGAAAGAGACCCAGTACTTC
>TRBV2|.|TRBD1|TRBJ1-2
CARRGRDRGLDYGYTF
TGTGCCCGCAGAGGACGGGACAGGGGCTTGGACTATGGCTACACCTTC
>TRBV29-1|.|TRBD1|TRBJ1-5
CSVGTGVNQPQHF
TGCAGCGTCGGGACAGGGGTAAATCAGCCCCAGCATTTT
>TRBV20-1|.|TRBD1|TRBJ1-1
CSAEQGGSNDTEAFF
TGCAGTGCCGAGCAGGGGGGAAGTAATGACACTGAAGCTTTCTTT
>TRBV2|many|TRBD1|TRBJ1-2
CASSEGTGSYGYTF
TGTGCCAGCAGTGAAGGGACAGGGAGCTATGGCTACACCTTC
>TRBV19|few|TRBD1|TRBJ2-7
CASSTPGQGANEQYF
TGTGCCAGTAGTACGCCGGGACAGGGAGCGAACGAGCAGTACTTC
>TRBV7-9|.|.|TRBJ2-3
CASSVESSAQNF
TGTGCCAGCAGCGTAGAGTCAAGTGCGCAGAATTTT
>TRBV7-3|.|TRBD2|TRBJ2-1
CASSFHRSGGRDEQFF
TGTGCCAGCAGCTTTCACCGCAGCGGGGGGCGGGATGAGCAGTTCTTC
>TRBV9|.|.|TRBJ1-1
CASSGGGAANTDPFF
TGTGCCAGCAGCGGGGGGGGGGCGGCGAACACTGACCCTTTCTTT
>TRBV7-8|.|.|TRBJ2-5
CASSLAGDTDTQQYF
TGTGCCAGCAGCTTAGCGGGAGACACCGATACGCAGCAGTACTTC
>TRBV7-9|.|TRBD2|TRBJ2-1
CASSFARSGGSEQFF
TGTGCCAGCAGCTTTGCAAGAAGCGGGGGGAGCGAGCAGTTCTTC
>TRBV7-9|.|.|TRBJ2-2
CASSFPDRDLNTGELFF
TGTGCCAGCAGCTTTCCGGACCGGGACTTGAACACCGGGGAGCTGTTTTTT
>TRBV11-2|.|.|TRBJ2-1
CASSVGSDRSNEQFF
TGTGCCAGCAGCGTAGGGTCAGATAGGAGTAATGAGCAGTTCTTC
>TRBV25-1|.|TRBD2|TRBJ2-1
CASSESSPEREGPDEQFF
TGTGCCAGCAGTGAGTCCTCCCCTGAGCGGGAGGGCCCCGATGAGCAGTTCTTC
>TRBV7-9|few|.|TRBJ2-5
CASSLTGTETQYF
TGTGCCAGCAGCTTAACAGGGACAGAGACCCAGTACTTC
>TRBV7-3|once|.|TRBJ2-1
CASSDGGIYEQNF
TGTGCCAGCAGTGATGGGGGGATCTATGAGCAGAACTTC
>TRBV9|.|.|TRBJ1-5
CASSLPYSHTQRQHF
TGTGCCAGCAGCCTACCCTATAGCCACACTCAGCGACAGCATTTT
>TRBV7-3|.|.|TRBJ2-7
CASNFTGDHDAQYF
TGTGCCAGCAACTTCACAGGAGATCACGACGCGCAGTACTTC
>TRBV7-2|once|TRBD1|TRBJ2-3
CASSSPGQFDAQYF
TGTGCCAGCAGCTCCCCGGGACAGTTCGACGCGCAGTATTTT
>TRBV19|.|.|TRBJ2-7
CASSPAVGAYDEYF
TGTGCCAGTAGCCCAGCCGTGGGAGCCTACGATGAGTACTTC
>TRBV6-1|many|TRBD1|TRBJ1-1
CASRVPGTGPTEAFF
TGTGCCAGCAGGGTTCCCGGGACAGGGCCCACTGAAGCTTTCTTT
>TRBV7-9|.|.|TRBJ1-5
CASSFQRSGQTHEF
TGTGCCAGCAGCTTTCAAAGAAGCGGGCAGACCCATGAGTTT
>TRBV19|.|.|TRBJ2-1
CASSATGTSGETQFF
TGTGCCAGTAGTGCGACCGGGACTTCGGGAGAGACGCAGTTCTTC
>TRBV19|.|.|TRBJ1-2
CASSIARGAFNEYIF
TGTGCCAGTAGTATAGCTAGGGGAGCCTTCAATGAGTACATCTTC
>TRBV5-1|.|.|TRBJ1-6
CASSQGSGQNSPLHF
TGCGCCAGCAGCCAAGGAAGCGGACAGAATTCACCCCTCCACTTT
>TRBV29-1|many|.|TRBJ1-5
CSVVLGGRGDSNQPQHF
TGCAGCGTTGTATTGGGTGGCAGGGGAGATAGCAATCAGCCCCAGCATTTT
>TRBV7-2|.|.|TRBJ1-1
CASSAGARRGETAEAFF
TGTGCCAGCAGCGCGGGGGCCCGACGGGGAGAAACCGCTGAAGCTTTCTTT
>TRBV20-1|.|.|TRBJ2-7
CSAKEGSNEQYF
TGCAGTGCTAAAGAGGGGAGCAACGAGCAGTACTTC
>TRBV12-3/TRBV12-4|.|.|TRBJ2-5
CASSFRGEGTQYF
TGTGCCAGCAGTTTCCGAGGGGAAGGGACCCAGTACTTT
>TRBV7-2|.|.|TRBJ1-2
CASSLEEEGSAYGYTF
TGTGCCAGCAGCTTAGAGGAGGAGGGAAGCGCCTATGGCTACACCTTC
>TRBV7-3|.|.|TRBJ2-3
CASSHGLTETNYF
TGTGCCAGCAGCCACGGGCTAACAGAAACCAATTATTTT
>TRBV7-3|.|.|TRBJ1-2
CASSLTENYGYTF
TGTGCCAGCAGCTTAACGGAGAACTATGGCTACACCTTC
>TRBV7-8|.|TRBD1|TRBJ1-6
CASSLGPGQPAPLHF
TGTGCCAGCAGCTTGGGTCCGGGACAGCCAGCCCCCCTCCACTTT
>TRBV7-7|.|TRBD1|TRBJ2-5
CASSSDRGGETQYF
TGTGCTAGCAGCTCGGACAGGGGAGGAGAGACCCAGTACTTC
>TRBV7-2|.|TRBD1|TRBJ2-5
CASQGAGEPQYF
TGTGCCAGCCAGGGGGCTGGAGAGCCCCAGTACTTC
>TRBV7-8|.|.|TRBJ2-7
CASSLRAEGYTLGYEQYF
TGTGCCAGCAGCCTTCGGGCCGAAGGCTACACCCTTGGCTACGAGCAGTACTTC